This T cell receptor beta chain comes out of a study of T cell responses to AZD1222 COVID-19 vaccine. This CDR3 has 15 residues. The V gene's germline CDR1 is MNHEY and CDR2 SMNVEV (reference sequence). Deletions cut 6 bases from V and 8 bases from J, with 19 bases between. This clone was seen only once. Measured with immunoSEQ multiplex PCR; TCRdb has only the in-frame clones, and not every one. The sample holds 140,000 or so clones; around 90% are singletons and the top ten take less than 5%. Sample: peripheral blood, taken 28 days after the second AZD1222 dose. The receptor was derived from an adult who received the AZD1222 COVID-19 vaccine. The chain has TRBV27 and TRBJ1-4; TRBD1 is a possible D gene (6 bases). The CDR3 nucleotides read TGTGCCAGCAGCCGGGGGGGGCCAGCGGTGGAAAAACTGTTTTTT. Translating it yields CASSRGGPAVEKLFF.